This T cell receptor beta chain stems from a study of blood T cell repertoires in COVID-19. The overall study: The United States, Italy and Spain were the sources of the acute and convalescent COVID-19 samples.

Only in-frame clones appear in the TCRdb table, and some are missing; sequencing was by immunoSEQ multiplex PCR. In the table there are roughly 77,000 clones, roughly four fifths of which are singletons. CDR1 and CDR2 (germline): SGHTA, FQGNSA. V lost 2 bases to trimming and J lost 5 bases; unmatched junction nucleotides: 10. The CDR3 length is 17 residues. This receptor was identified in a man between 60 and 75 years old with COVID-19, enrolled during active disease. The sequenced material came from peripheral blood. This chain links TRBV7-2 with TRBJ2-3; 10 bases agree with TRBD2. CDR3 sequence: CASSLRLAGVFGDTQYF. CDR3 bases: TGTGCCAGCAGCTTACGGCTAGCGGGAGTTTTTGGAGATACGCAGTATTTT.